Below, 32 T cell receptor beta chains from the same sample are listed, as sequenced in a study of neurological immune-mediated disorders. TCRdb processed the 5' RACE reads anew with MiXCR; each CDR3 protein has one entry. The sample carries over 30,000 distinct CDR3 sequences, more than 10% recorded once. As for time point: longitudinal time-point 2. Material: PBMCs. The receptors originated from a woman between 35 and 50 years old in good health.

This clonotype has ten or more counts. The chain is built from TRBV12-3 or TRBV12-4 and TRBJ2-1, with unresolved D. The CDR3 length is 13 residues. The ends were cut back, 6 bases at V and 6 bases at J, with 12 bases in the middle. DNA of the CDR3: TGTGCCAGCAGCTACCGGGCTCTCAATGAGCAGTTCTTC. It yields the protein CASSYRALNEQFF.

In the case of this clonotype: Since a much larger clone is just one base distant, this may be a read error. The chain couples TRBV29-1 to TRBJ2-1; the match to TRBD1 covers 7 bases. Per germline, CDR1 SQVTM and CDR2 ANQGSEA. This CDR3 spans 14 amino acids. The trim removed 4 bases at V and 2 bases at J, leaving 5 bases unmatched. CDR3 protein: CSVVHRGAYNEQFF. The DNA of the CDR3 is TGCAGCGTTGTACACAGGGGTGCCTACAATGAGCAGTTCTTC.

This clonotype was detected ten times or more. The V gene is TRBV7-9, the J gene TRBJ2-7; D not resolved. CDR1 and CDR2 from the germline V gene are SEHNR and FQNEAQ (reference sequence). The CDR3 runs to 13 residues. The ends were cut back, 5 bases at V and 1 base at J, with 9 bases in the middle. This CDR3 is CASSLIQSYEQYF. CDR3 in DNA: TGTGCCAGCAGCCTAATCCAGTCCTACGAGCAGTACTTC.

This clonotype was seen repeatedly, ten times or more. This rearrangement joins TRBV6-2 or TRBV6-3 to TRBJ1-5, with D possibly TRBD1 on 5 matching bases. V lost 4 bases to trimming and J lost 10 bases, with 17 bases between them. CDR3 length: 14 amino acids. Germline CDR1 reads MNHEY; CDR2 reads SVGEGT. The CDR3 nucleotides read TGTGCCAGCAGTTTTTACGGGGGGGAGTCACCCCAGCATTTT. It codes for CASSFYGGESPQHF.

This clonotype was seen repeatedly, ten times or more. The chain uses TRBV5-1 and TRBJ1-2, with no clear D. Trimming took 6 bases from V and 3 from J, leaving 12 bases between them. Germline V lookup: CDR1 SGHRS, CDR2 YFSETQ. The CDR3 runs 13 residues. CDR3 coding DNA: TGCGCCAGCACCCTTGGCAGAGACTATGGCTACACCTTC. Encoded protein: CASTLGRDYGYTF.

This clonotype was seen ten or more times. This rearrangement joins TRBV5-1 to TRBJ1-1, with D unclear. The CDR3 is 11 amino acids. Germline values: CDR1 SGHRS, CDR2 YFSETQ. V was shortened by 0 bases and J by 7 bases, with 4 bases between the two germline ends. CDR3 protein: CASSLADEAFF. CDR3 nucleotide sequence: TGCGCCAGCAGCTTGGCCGATGAAGCTTTCTTT.

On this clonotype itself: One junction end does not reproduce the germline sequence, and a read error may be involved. The CDR3 nucleotides are TGTGCGAGCAGCTTGTCTCGCCTCAAAGAGACCCAGTACTTC. Protein product: CASSLSRLKETQYF. J is TRBJ2-5 and V is TRBV5-5; D gene ambiguous. This CDR3 has 14 residues. Germline V lookup: CDR1 SGHKS, CDR2 YYEKEE (reference sequence).

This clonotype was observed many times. In DNA form, the CDR3 reads TGTGCCAGCACCCTAGATATGAACACTGAAGCTTTCTTT. Its translation: CASTLDMNTEAFF. The chain recombines TRBV7-8 with TRBJ1-1, with D unresolved. V was pared by 7 bases and J by 0 bases, with 9 bases between. This CDR3 region has 13 residues. Germline loops: CDR1 SGHVS, CDR2 FQNEAQ.

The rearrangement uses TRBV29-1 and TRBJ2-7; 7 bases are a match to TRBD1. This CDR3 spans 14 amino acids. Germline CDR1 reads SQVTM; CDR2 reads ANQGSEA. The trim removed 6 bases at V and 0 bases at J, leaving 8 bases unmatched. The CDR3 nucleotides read TGCAGCGTCCGGACAGGCTCAAGCTCCTACGAGCAGTACTTC. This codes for CSVRTGSSSYEQYF.

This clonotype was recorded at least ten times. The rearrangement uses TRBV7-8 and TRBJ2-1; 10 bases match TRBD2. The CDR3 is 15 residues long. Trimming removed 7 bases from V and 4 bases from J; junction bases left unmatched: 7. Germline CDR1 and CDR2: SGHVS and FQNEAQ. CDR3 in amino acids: CASILTSGSYNEQFF. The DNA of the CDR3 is TGTGCCAGCATCCTGACTAGCGGGTCTTACAATGAGCAGTTCTTC. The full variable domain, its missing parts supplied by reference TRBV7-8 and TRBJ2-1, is GAGVSQSPRYKVAKRGQDVALRCDPISGHVSLFWYQQALGQGPEFLTYFQNEAQLDKSGLPSDRFFAERPEGSVSTLKIQRTQQEDSAVYLCASILTSGSYNEQFFGPGTRLTVL.

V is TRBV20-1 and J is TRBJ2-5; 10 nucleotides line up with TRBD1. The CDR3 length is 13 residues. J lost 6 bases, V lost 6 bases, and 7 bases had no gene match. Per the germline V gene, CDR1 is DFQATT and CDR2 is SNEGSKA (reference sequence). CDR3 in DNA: TGCAGTGCGGAAGGGACAGGGGTACAGACCCAGTACTTC. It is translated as CSAEGTGVQTQYF.

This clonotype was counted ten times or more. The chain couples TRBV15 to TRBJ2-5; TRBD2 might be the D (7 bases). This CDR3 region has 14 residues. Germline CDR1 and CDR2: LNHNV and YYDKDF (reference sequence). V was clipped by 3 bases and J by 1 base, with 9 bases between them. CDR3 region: CATSRGGLQETQYF. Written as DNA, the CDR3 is TGTGCCACCAGCAGGGGGGGGCTCCAAGAGACCCAGTACTTC.

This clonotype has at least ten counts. CDR3 sequence reads: CASSTTGNTEAFF. CDR3 in DNA: TGCGCCAGCAGCACCACGGGGAACACTGAAGCTTTCTTT. The genes are TRBV5-1 and TRBJ1-1; D unresolved. The CDR3 has 13 amino acids. Per the germline V gene, CDR1 is SGHRS and CDR2 is YFSETQ. The V gene lost 4 bases and the J gene lost 1 base, with 8 bases spanning the gap.

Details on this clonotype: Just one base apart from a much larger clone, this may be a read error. CDR3 DNA sequence: TGTGCCAGTAAAACGGGACGTCGGTCGATATACAAGGAGCAGTTCTTC. Translated: CASKTGRRSIYKEQFF. The rearrangement joins TRBV6-6 to TRBJ2-1; D may match TRBD1 or TRBD2 (5 bases each). The CDR3 extends over 16 amino acids. Per germline, CDR1 MNHNY and CDR2 SVGAGI (reference sequence).

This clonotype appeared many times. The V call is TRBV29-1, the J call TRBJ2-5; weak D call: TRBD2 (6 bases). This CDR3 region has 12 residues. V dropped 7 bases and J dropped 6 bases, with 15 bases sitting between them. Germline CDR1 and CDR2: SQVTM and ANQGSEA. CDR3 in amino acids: CSAANAGQTQYF. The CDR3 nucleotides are TGCAGCGCCGCTAATGCGGGGCAGACCCAGTACTTC.

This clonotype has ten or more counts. As DNA, the CDR3 is TGCAGTGCTAGAGATCCGTCCCTAGCGGGAGGTGGTGGTAATGAGCAGTTCTTC. Residues: CSARDPSLAGGGGNEQFF. The chain couples TRBV20-1 to TRBJ2-1, with 11 bases lining up with TRBD2. The J segment lost 7 bases and the V segment lost 0 bases, leaving 14 bases of the junction unmatched. The CDR3 totals 18 residues. Germline values: CDR1 DFQATT, CDR2 SNEGSKA (reference sequence).

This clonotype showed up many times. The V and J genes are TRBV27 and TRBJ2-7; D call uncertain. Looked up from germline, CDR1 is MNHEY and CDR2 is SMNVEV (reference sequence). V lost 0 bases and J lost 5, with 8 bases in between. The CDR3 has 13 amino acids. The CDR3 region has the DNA TGTGCCAGCAGTTTATCCCCGTACCACGAGCAGTACTTC. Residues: CASSLSPYHEQYF.

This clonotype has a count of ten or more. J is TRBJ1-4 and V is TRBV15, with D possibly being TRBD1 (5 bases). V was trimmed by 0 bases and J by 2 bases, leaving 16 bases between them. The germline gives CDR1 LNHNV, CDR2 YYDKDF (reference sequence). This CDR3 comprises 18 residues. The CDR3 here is CATSRDFPGWSTNEKLFF. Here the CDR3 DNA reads TGTGCCACCAGCAGAGATTTTCCAGGGTGGAGCACTAATGAAAAACTGTTTTTT.

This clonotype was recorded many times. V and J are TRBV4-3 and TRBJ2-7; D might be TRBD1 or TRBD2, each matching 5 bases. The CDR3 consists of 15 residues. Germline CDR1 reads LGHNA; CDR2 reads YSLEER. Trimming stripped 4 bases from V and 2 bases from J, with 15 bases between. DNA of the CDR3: TGCGCCAGCAGCCGAGTACCGGGGCCAGCCTACGAGCAGTACTTC. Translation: CASSRVPGPAYEQYF.

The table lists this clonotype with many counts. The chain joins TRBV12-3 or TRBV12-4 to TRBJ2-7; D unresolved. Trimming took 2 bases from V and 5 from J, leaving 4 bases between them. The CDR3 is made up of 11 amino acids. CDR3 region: CASSLSHEQYF. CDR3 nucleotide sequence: TGTGCCAGCAGTTTATCCCACGAGCAGTACTTC.

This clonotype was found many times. Written as DNA, the CDR3 is TGTGCCAGCAGCGCGCGGGGGGTGGGTACTAACAATGAGCAGTTCTTC. Translating it yields CASSARGVGTNNEQFF. The chain employs TRBV7-2 and TRBJ2-1; TRBD2 aligns across 8 bases. With 5 bases clipped from V and 5 bases from J, the junction kept 11 bases outside the gene matches. The CDR3 runs 16 residues. Germline assignment: CDR1 SGHTA and CDR2 FQGNSA.

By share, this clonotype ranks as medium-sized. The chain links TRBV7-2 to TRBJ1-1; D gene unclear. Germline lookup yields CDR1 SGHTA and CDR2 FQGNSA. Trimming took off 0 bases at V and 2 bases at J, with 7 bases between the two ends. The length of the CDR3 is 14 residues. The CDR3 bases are TGTGCCAGCAGCTTAGCCGGATCAAACACTGAAGCTTTCTTT. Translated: CASSLAGSNTEAFF.

The CDR3 spells CASSAGTSGGTGTDTQYF. The CDR3 nucleotides read TGTGCCAGCAGCGCCGGTACTAGCGGGGGGACCGGCACAGATACGCAGTATTTT. The chain carries TRBV7-2 and TRBJ2-3; 12 bases agree with TRBD2. From germline, CDR1 is SGHTA and CDR2 FQGNSA. The CDR3 loop spans 18 amino acids. V was clipped by 5 bases and J by 1 base; unmatched bases: 10.

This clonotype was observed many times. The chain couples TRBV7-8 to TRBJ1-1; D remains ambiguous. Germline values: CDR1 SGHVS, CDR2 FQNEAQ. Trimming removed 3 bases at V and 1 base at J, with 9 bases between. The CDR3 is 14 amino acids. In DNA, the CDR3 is TGTGCCAGCAGCTTCGATAGACCGAACACTGAAGCTTTCTTT. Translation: CASSFDRPNTEAFF.

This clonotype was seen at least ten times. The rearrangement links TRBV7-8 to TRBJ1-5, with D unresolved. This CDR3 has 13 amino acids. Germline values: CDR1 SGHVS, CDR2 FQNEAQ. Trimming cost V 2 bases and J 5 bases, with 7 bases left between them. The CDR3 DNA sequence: TGTGCCAGCAGCTTATCGGGGTATCAGCCCCAGCATTTT. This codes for CASSLSGYQPQHF. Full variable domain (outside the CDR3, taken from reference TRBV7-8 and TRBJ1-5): GAGVSQSPRYKVAKRGQDVALRCDPISGHVSLFWYQQALGQGPEFLTYFQNEAQLDKSGLPSDRFFAERPEGSVSTLKIQRTQQEDSAVYLCASSLSGYQPQHFGDGTRLSIL.

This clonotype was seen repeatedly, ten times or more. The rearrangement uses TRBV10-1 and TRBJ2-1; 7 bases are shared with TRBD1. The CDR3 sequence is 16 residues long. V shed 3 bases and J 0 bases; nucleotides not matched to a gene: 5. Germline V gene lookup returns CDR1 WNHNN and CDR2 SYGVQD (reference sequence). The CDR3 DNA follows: TGCGCCAGCAGTGACCAGACAGGGAGCTCCTACAATGAGCAGTTCTTC. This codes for CASSDQTGSSYNEQFF.

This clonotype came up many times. The CDR3 sequence is CASSLEKRGTGETQYF. CDR3 nucleotides: TGTGCCAGCAGTTTAGAGAAGCGGGGGACGGGGGAGACCCAGTACTTC. The genes are TRBV12-3 or TRBV12-4 and TRBJ2-5, with 8 bases matching TRBD2. The V segment lost 1 base and the J segment 5 bases; nucleotides outside the gene matches: 9. This CDR3 is built from 16 residues.

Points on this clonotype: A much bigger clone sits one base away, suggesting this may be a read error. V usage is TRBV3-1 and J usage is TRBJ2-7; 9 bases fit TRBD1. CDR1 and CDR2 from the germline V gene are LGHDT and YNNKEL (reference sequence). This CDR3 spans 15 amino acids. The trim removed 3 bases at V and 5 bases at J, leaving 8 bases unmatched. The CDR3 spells CASSQRQGVQNEQYF. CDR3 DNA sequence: TGTGCCAGCAGCCAGAGACAGGGGGTGCAAAACGAGCAGTACTTC.

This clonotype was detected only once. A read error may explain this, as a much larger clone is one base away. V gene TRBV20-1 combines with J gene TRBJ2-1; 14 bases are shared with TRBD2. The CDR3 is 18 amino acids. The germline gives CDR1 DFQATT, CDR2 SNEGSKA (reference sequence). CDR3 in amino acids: CSAYTGTSGGSSYNEQLF. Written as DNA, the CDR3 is TGCAGTGCTTACACAGGGACTAGCGGGGGCAGCTCCTACAATGAGCAGTTATTC.

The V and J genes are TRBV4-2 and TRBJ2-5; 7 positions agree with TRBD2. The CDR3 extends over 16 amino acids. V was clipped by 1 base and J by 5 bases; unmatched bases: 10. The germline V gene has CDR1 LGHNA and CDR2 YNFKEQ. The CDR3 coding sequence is TGTGCCAGCAGCCAAGTCCTAGCGGTATGGCCGGAGACCCAGTACTTC. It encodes CASSQVLAVWPETQYF.

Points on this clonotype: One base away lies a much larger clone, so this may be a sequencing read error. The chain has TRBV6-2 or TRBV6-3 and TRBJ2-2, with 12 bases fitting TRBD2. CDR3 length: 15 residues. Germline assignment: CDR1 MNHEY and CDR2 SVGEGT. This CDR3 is CTSTTSGRRTGELFF. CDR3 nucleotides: TGTACCAGCACGACTAGCGGGAGACGAACCGGGGAGCTGTTTTTT.

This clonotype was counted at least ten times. The CDR3 reads CASSRTASGANVLTF. Written as DNA, the CDR3 is TGCGCCAGCAGCCGGACGGCCTCTGGGGCCAACGTCCTGACTTTC. The rearrangement links TRBV5-1 to TRBJ2-6, with D uncertain. The V gene's germline CDR1 is SGHRS and CDR2 YFSETQ. The CDR3 has 15 residues. V lost 4 bases to trimming and J lost 0 bases, with 8 bases between them.